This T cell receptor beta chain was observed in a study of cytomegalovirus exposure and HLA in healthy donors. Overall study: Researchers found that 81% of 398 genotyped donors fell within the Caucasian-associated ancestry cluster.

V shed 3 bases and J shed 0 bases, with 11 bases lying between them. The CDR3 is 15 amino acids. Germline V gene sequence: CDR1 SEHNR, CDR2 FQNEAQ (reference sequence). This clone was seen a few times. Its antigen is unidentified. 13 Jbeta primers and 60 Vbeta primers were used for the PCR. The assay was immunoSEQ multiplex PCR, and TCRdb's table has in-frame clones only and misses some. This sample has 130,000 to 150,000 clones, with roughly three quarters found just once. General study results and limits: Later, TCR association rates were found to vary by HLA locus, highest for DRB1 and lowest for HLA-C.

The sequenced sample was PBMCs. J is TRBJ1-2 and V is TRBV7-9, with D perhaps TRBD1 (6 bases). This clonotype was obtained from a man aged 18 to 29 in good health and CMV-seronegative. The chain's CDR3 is CASSFRDTTNYGYTF. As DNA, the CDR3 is TGTGCCAGCAGCTTTCGGGACACTACTAACTATGGCTACACCTTC.